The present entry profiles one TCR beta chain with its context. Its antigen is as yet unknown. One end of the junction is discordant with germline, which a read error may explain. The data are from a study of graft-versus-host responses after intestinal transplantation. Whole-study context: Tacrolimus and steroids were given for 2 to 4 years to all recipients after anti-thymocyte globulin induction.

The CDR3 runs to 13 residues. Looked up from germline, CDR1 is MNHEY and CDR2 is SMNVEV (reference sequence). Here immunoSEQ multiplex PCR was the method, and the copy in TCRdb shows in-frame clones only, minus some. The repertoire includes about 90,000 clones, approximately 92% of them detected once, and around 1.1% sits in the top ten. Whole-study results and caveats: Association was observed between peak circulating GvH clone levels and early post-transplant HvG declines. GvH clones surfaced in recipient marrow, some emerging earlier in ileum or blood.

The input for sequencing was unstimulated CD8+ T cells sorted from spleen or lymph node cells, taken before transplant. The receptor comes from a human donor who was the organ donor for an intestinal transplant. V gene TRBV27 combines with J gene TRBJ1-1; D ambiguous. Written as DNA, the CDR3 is TGTGCCAGCAGGGGCGATCAGAACATTGAAGCTTTCTTT. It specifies CASRGDQNIEAFF.